This TCR beta chain emerged from a study of low-dose radiotherapy and immunotherapy resistance in tumors. Overall study context: Fractions of 0.5 Gy went to Cohort 1 every 2 weeks, totaling 6.5 Gy. A daily 300 mg dose of oral aspirin was taken by patients for four cycles from cycle 1 day 1.

This clonotype showed up many times. This sample's time point: after trial treatment. Regarding treatment: LDRT plus nivolumab, ipilimumab, low-dose cyclophosphamide and aspirin (RACIN trial). Each eligible patient had an advanced solid tumor, and these tumors lacked tumor-infiltrating lymphocytes. The V and J ends lost 4 bases and 3 bases respectively, with 12 bases between them. The CDR3 is 15 residues long. CDR1 and CDR2 from the germline V gene are MDHEN and SYDVKM. Gene-specific TRAV and TRBV primers were used for first-strand cDNA, covering alpha and beta chains. TCRs were amplified for 20 to 25 PCR cycles with a constant-region primer and V-primer adapter. In vitro transcription was used to amplify the isolated mRNA. Each CDR3 protein is one row after TCRdb ran MiXCR on the reads. The sample includes about 58,000 distinct CDR3 sequences, under 30% of them seen just once.

The receptor was isolated from a male donor with prostate cancer. Here the sequenced sample was PBMCs, taken after low-dose radiotherapy plus immunotherapy. This chain uses TRBV28 with TRBJ1-4; D unclear. The chain's CDR3 is CASSSLGRANEKLFF. DNA for the CDR3: TGTGCCAGCAGTTCGTTGGGAAGGGCTAATGAAAAACTGTTTTTT.